This TCR beta chain derives from a study of T cell responses to AZD1222 COVID-19 vaccine (dated by TCRdb to 2020 to 2023). Study-level background: AZD1222 recipients with second doses at about 4 weeks or about 12 weeks were pooled, because spike-specific TCR depth and breadth did not differ between schedules. A total of 233 trial participants underwent TCR sequencing, of whom 200 to 220 had received two doses of AZD1222 and approximately 25 had received two doses of the MenACWY control vaccine. Trial participants were enrolled into age subgroups of 18-55, 56-69 and 70-plus years, which contained 148, 28 and 57 TCR-sequenced participants, respectively. General findings and caveats noted by the study authors: Conclusions about previously exposed vaccinees are limited because only five to seven AZD1222 recipients were SARS-CoV-2 seropositive at baseline. Participants were mostly white British and included more females than males, and it was suggested by the authors that clonal diversity may have been underestimated. Epitopes outside the regions mutated in the B.1.351 and B.1.1.7 variants were reportedly recognized by nearly half of the unique spike-specific TCRs. A significant rise in spike-specific TCR breadth and depth was observed after two AZD1222 doses relative to day 0 and relative to MenACWY recipients. The 56-69-year group was small, and its depth increase did not reach significance, likely because of low power. The vaccine-associated CD4 TCRs covered the entire spike protein, and the dominant responses fell in regions 160-218 and 743-854. No day 14 peak-response samples were available, so repertoires were characterized only after the peak T cell response.

The CDR3 regions of human TCRbeta chains were analyzed by immunosequencing. The paper's data handling went like this. TCRs in the repertoires were matched against a reference library of SARS-CoV-2-specific TCRs that had been generated with the MIRA antigen-specificity platform. Breadth was defined as the fraction of unique TCRs that were SARS-CoV-2-associated, and depth was defined as the fraction of total T cells that were SARS-CoV-2-associated. Using the MIRA data, each spike-specific TCR was assigned both to the spike region to which the TCR was reactive and to a CD4 or CD8 class. Log10-transformed breadth and depth values were compared by one-way ANOVA with Sidak's multiple comparisons tests. TCRdb took this table from immuneACCESS and kept in-frame rearrangements with V and J called. Such tables lack part of the clones; where checked against another copy, unresolved V genes explain under half of the gap, and the rest is unexplained. The V and J calls and clone size come from that table; D and trimming were worked out from the DNA. In all, the sample holds 110,000 or so clones, and more than 75% of those were seen once. The top ten constitute 9.5% to 15% of the sample.

Read against the paper, the sample's time point label means: baseline before first vaccination. Vaccinee samples came from UK trials COV001 and COV002, including a single-blind randomized controlled phase 2/3 trial of AZD1222 (ChAdOx1 nCoV-19) in healthy adults. For TCRbeta chain sequencing, PBMC samples were collected from trial participants at day 0 and at day 28 after the second dose. Points on this clone: Its cognate antigen has yet to be identified. Per-base quality was not reported, and no clone a single base away is much larger than it.

The input for sequencing was peripheral blood, taken on day 0 of AZD1222 vaccination. The TCR comes from an adult in good health.

Here the CDR3 is given as CASSQERAGLNIQYF. DNA sequence: TGTGCCAGCAGCCAAGAGAGGGCGGGGCTAAACATTCAGTACTTC. This chain is built from TRBV7-9 and TRBJ2-4; matching of 6 bases hints at TRBD2 as the D gene. Trimming removed 5 bases from V and 6 bases from J, leaving 17 bases between the germline ends. CDR1 and CDR2 (SEHNR, FQNEAQ) derive from the germline V gene (reference sequence). The CDR3 has 15 amino acids, counting the end cysteine and phenylalanine. CDR3 DNA is the only sequence kept; it has 45 bases, read in frame from the first base.